This T cell receptor beta chain was found in a study of OX40 agonist ivuxolimab in advanced cancers. Overall study: Subjects had a mean age of around 60 years, with a range of about 23 to 85; less than 90% were male.

On this clone: Its target is unknown.

Germline CDR1 SQVTM, CDR2 ANQGSEA. This CDR3 is 15 amino acids long. Trimming removed 2 bases from V and 0 bases from J; junction bases left unmatched: 6. Findings of the study overall: Certain nonresponders likewise exhibited a low normalized T-cell clonal expansion. There were, on average, more expanded clones in CD8+ T cells than in CD4+.

TCRdb's table, derived via immunoSEQ multiplex PCR, lists solely in-frame clones and lacks some. This repertoire shows over 95,000 clones, about 87% found once; its top ten account for 0.79%. The sample was CD4+ or CD8+ T cells sorted from blood, taken in a trial of the OX40 agonist ivuxolimab. V gene TRBV29-1 combines with J gene TRBJ1-2, with TRBD1 identical over 7 bases. The sequence derives from an adult with an advanced solid tumor such as melanoma, head and neck, liver or kidney cancer. Here the CDR3 reads CSVERGQRANYGYTF. In DNA, the CDR3 is TGCAGCGTTGAAAGGGGGCAGAGAGCTAACTATGGCTACACCTTC.